This T cell receptor beta chain derives from a study of T cells in Graves' hyperthyroidism and ophthalmopathy. The wider study: Before treatment of any kind, peripheral blood was taken at initial diagnosis. Study-level points and caveats: Ophthalmopathy was predicted by the model a median of around 5.9 months ahead of onset.

Germline-derived CDR1 and CDR2 are MNHEY and SVGEGT. The CDR3 runs to 14 residues. RNA transcripts were the template for amplifying TCR beta CDR3 regions. The HTBI primer set drove a first-round RT-PCR of the TCR CDR3. TCRdb passed the multiplex PCR reads through MiXCR, listing each CDR3 protein once. The table lists some 380,000 distinct CDR3 sequences, roughly 12% of them singletons, with about 20% in the top ten. Diagnoses were made from clinical symptoms, serum measures (thyroxine and TRAb), thyroid ultrasound and orbital computed tomography. The blood sample dates from first hyperthyroidism diagnosis, preceding any ophthalmopathy symptoms. This clonotype was seen only a few times. The antigen is undetermined. The junction shows a germline mismatch at one end, possibly a read error.

This sequence originates from a man between 25 and 39 years old with Graves' hyperthyroidism that later progressed to Graves' ophthalmopathy. V and J are TRBV6-2 or TRBV6-3 and TRBJ2-7, with D perhaps TRBD1 (6 bases). The source material was blood. As DNA, the CDR3 is TGTGCCGGCAGTGGGACACCAGATACCTACGAGCAGTACTTC. It yields the protein CAGSGTPDTYEQYF.